Listed below are T cell receptor beta chains from one sample, sequenced in a study of OX40 agonist ivuxolimab in advanced cancers. Repertoires were generated with immunoSEQ multiplex PCR, while TCRdb's copy carries only in-frame clones and drops some. The sample holds fewer than 100,000 clones, about nine tenths seen once. This sample comprised CD4+ or CD8+ T cells sorted from blood, obtained in a trial of the OX40 agonist ivuxolimab. The receptors shown here come from an adult with an advanced solid tumor such as melanoma, head and neck, liver or kidney cancer. CDR3s include the opening cysteine and the closing phenylalanine or tryptophan. D genes are given only for firm matches.

J gene,V gene,CDR3 length,D gene,CDR3 protein
TRBJ2-1,TRBV18,13,.,CASSPPGYNEQFF
TRBJ2-7,TRBV10-2,14,.,CASSVSGRVYEQYF
TRBJ1-3,TRBV28,15,.,CASSHGDISGNTIYF
TRBJ2-7,TRBV7-3,16,TRBD1,CASSPTGMSGAYEQYF
TRBJ1-5,TRBV28,14,.,CASSLLSSNQPQHF
TRBJ1-2,TRBV5-6,13,.,CASSLAGTGGYTF
TRBJ2-5,TRBV7-2,14,TRBD1,CASSPRTGGETQYF
TRBJ2-1,TRBV28,12,TRBD1,CASRSGGSEQFF
TRBJ2-5,TRBV5-6,13,TRBD1,CASSATGLETQYF
TRBJ2-7,TRBV7-9,12,.,CASSLSDDEQYF
TRBJ2-1,TRBV11-2,14,TRBD1,CASSLLGGNNEQFF
TRBJ2-3,TRBV7-2,14,.,CASSLGVGTDTQYF
TRBJ2-3,TRBV9,17,TRBD2,CASSVAGGQYGGDTQYF
TRBJ2-2,TRBV28,14,.,CALRDGSNTGELFF
TRBJ1-6,TRBV7-8,17,.,CASSPLPTGVYNSPLHF
TRBJ2-7,TRBV5-1,15,TRBD1,CASSLVTGQGYEQYF
TRBJ2-1,TRBV29-1,13,.,CSVVVRVKDEQFF
TRBJ2-1,TRBV4-2,19,TRBD2,CASSQETSGRAGAYNEQFF
TRBJ2-4,TRBV19,12,.,CASSVAKNIQYF
TRBJ2-2,TRBV7-2,14,.,CASSLFGDTGELFF
TRBJ1-2,TRBV10-3,14,.,CAINSQGANYGYTF
TRBJ2-1,TRBV25-1,14,.,CASSEYRGGYEQFF
TRBJ2-3,TRBV7-9,15,.,CASSSGAGSTDTQYF
TRBJ1-1,TRBV7-2,15,.,CASSLHGTAGERAFF
TRBJ1-1,TRBV28,15,TRBD1,CASSPHRGMGTEAFF
TRBJ2-5,TRBV7-9,15,TRBD2,CASSRLAGVQETQYF
TRBJ2-5,TRBV7-7,15,TRBD1,CASSLSDRVGETQYF
TRBJ2-7,TRBV21-1,15,.,CASSSPRRTDYEQYF
TRBJ2-6,TRBV18,17,.,CASSPAGTTSGANVLTF
TRBJ2-1,TRBV11-3,12,TRBD1,CASSFSLGQPFF
TRBJ1-4,TRBV4-3,19,TRBD1,CASSQGAPTGGETNEKLFF
TRBJ2-1,TRBV4-3,16,TRBD2,CASSQDLQRGVNEQFF
TRBJ2-4,TRBV7-9,12,.,CASSLVTHIQYF
TRBJ2-3,TRBV7-7,13,.,CASSLGTLDTQYF
TRBJ2-5,TRBV6-6,15,TRBD2,CASSPRGGPQETQYF
TRBJ1-3,TRBV5-6,14,.,CASSLRSVGNTIYF
TRBJ2-7,TRBV5-4,14,.,CASSLGPQGYEQYF